The 26 T cell receptor beta chains in this list originate from one sample, sequenced in a study of cytomegalovirus exposure and HLA in healthy donors. Primers included in the PCR were 60 Vbeta and 13 Jbeta primers. Using immunoSEQ multiplex PCR, the repertoire was profiled, and TCRdb retains in-frame clones only, with some absent. The repertoire holds 60,000 to 70,000 clones, about 80% seen once, with around 4% in the top ten. Input material: PBMCs. Receptors were obtained from a young woman in good health and CMV-seronegative.

The V call is TRBV7-2, the J call TRBJ2-5; TRBD2 agrees at 13 bases. CDR1 is SGHTA and CDR2 is FQGNSA in the germline V gene. The V and J ends lost 3 bases and 1 base, in that order; junction bases with no gene match: 2. This CDR3 spans 16 amino acids. CDR3 in amino acids: CASSLGLAGPQETQYF. CDR3 nucleotide sequence: TGTGCCAGCAGCTTGGGACTAGCGGGGCCCCAAGAGACCCAGTACTTC.

A few counts support this clone. The chain couples TRBV5-4 to TRBJ2-2, with 7 bases that match TRBD2. The ends lost 1 base at V and 1 base at J; junction bases unmatched: 7. The CDR3 extends over 17 amino acids. Germline values: CDR1 SGHNT, CDR2 YYREEE (reference sequence). CDR3 residues: CASSLKWVAGNTGELFF. DNA of the CDR3: TGTGCCAGCAGCTTGAAATGGGTAGCGGGGAACACCGGGGAGCTGTTTTTT.

The rearrangement uses TRBV6-4 and TRBJ2-3, with TRBD1 as a possible D gene (6 bases). V lost 3 bases, J lost 6 bases, and 22 bases lay in between. Germline values: CDR1 MRHNA, CDR2 SNTAGT. The CDR3 has 17 residues. CDR3: CASSERSEGERFDTQYF. CDR3 DNA sequence: TGTGCCAGCAGTGAACGGTCCGAGGGGGAGAGGTTTGATACGCAGTATTTT.

The chain combines TRBV29-1 with TRBJ2-2; unclear D gene. This CDR3 contains 14 residues. Trimming shortened V by 2 bases and J by 6 bases, and 13 bases separated the two germline ends. CDR1 and CDR2 (germline): SQVTM, ANQGSEA. CDR3 sequence reads: CSVEKALQAGELFF. The DNA for the CDR3 is TGCAGCGTTGAAAAGGCGCTTCAGGCCGGGGAGCTGTTTTTT.

The chain joins TRBV28 to TRBJ1-5; the D gene is possibly TRBD1 (5 bases). The CDR3 covers 16 residues. CDR1 is MDHEN and CDR2 is SYDVKM in the germline V gene. The V end was cut by 6 bases, the J end by 3 bases, with 18 bases between. The chain's CDR3 is CASRDLRGSYNQPQHF. CDR3 sequence (DNA): TGTGCCAGCAGGGACCTTCGGGGGTCGTACAATCAGCCCCAGCATTTT. Variable domain in full (rest from reference TRBV28 and TRBJ1-5): DVKVTQSSRYLVKRTGEKVFLECVQDMDHENMFWYRQDPGLGLRLIYFSYDVKMKEKGDIPEGYSVSREKKERFSLILESASTNQTSMYLCASRDLRGSYNQPQHFGDGTRLSIL.

V gene TRBV2 combines with J gene TRBJ1-1; D possibly corresponds to TRBD1 (6 bases). The CDR3 sequence is 13 residues long. Trimming removed 9 bases at V and 1 base at J, with 12 bases between. Germline V gene lookup returns CDR1 SNHLY and CDR2 FYNNEI. CDR3 nucleotide sequence: TGTGCCAGTTTGGGACAAGAGAACACTGAAGCTTTCTTT. Translation: CASLGQENTEAFF.

The chain is built from TRBV5-1 and TRBJ2-2; unclear D gene. The germline V gene encodes CDR1 SGHRS and CDR2 YFSETQ. The CDR3 has 16 residues. V was cut by 4 bases and J by 3 bases, with 16 bases left in between. CDR3 sequence: CASSARLSIDTGELFF. CDR3 nucleotide sequence: TGCGCCAGCAGCGCGCGTCTCTCCATAGACACCGGGGAGCTGTTTTTT.

This clone has just one count. In DNA, the CDR3 is TGTGCCAGCAGCTTGGAACTAGCGGGAGGGGGCAATGAGCAGTTCTTC. It encodes CASSLELAGGGNEQFF. The chain is built from TRBV7-2 and TRBJ2-1, with 13 bases lining up with TRBD2. CDR1 and CDR2 from the germline V gene are SGHTA and FQGNSA. With 3 bases clipped from V and 6 bases from J, the junction kept 5 bases outside the gene matches. The CDR3 runs 16 residues. The entire variable domain, with the rest obtained from reference TRBV7-2 and TRBJ2-1, is as follows: GAGVSQSPSNKVTEKGKDVELRCDPISGHTALYWYRQSLGQGLEFLIYFQGNSAPDKSGLPSDRFSAERTGGSVSTLTIQRTQQEDSAVYLCASSLELAGGGNEQFFGPGTRLTVL.

This clone occurred a few times. The gene calls are TRBV7-9 and TRBJ2-1, with D maybe TRBD2 (6 bases). The germline V gene has CDR1 SEHNR and CDR2 FQNEAQ (reference sequence). CDR3 length: 14 residues. V lost 1 base, J lost 4 bases, and 8 bases lay in between. The chain's CDR3 is CASSLGEEYNEQFF. The DNA for the CDR3 is TGTGCCAGCAGCTTAGGGGAGGAGTACAATGAGCAGTTCTTC.

The V gene is TRBV29-1, the J gene TRBJ2-5; tentative D call: TRBD1 (6 bases). CDR1 is SQVTM and CDR2 is ANQGSEA in the germline V gene. Trimming shortened V by 5 bases and J by 2 bases, and 12 bases separated the two germline ends. The length of the CDR3 is 13 residues. The CDR3 region is CSVLGDTQETQYF. DNA for the CDR3: TGCAGCGTTTTGGGGGACACACAAGAGACCCAGTACTTC.

The J gene is TRBJ2-7, the V gene TRBV27; maybe TRBD2 (6 bases). The CDR3 totals 15 residues. Trimming stripped 2 bases from V and 4 bases from J, with 15 bases between. Germline V lookup: CDR1 MNHEY, CDR2 SMNVEV (reference sequence). The CDR3 region has the DNA TGTGCCAGCAGTTTACCCGGGACTGCTCGTTACGAGCAGTACTTC. Protein: CASSLPGTARYEQYF.

V usage is TRBV25-1 and J usage is TRBJ2-5; D may be TRBD2 (6 bases). Germline values: CDR1 MGHDK, CDR2 SYGVNS. Trimming removed 1 base from V and 1 base from J, with 10 bases in between. The CDR3 extends over 15 amino acids. CDR3 residues: CASSELLAFQETQYF. The CDR3 DNA follows: TGTGCCAGCAGTGAATTACTAGCCTTCCAAGAGACCCAGTACTTC.

The chain joins TRBV9 to TRBJ2-3; D unresolved. The CDR3 has 14 residues. Germline-derived CDR1 and CDR2 are SGDLS and YYNGEE. Trimming shortened V by 4 bases and J by 4 bases, and 13 bases separated the two germline ends. As DNA, the CDR3 is TGTGCCAGCAGCCTGATACACGCCGCAGATACGCAGTATTTT. Protein product: CASSLIHAADTQYF.

The chain couples TRBV7-6 to TRBJ2-2; D gene uncertain. Germline CDR1 is SGHVS and CDR2 is FNYEAQ. Trimming stripped 3 bases from V and 4 bases from J, with 3 bases between. The CDR3 contains 12 residues. The DNA for the CDR3 is TGTGCCAGCAGCTTTCGCACCGGGGAGCTGTTTTTT. Encoded protein: CASSFRTGELFF.

This rearrangement joins TRBV15 to TRBJ2-7, with D tentatively TRBD2 (5 bases). The CDR3 covers 14 residues. V dropped 5 bases and J dropped 3 bases, with 14 bases sitting between them. CDR1 LNHNV and CDR2 YYDKDF come from the germline V gene (reference sequence). CDR3 DNA sequence: TGTGCCACCAGCTTACGCGGGTTCAACTACGAGCAGTACTTC. Protein product: CATSLRGFNYEQYF.

The chain combines TRBV4-1 with TRBJ2-5; perhaps TRBD2 as D (5 bases). The CDR3 consists of 16 residues. CDR1 and CDR2 (germline): MGHRA, YSYEKL. The V end lost 0 bases, the J end lost 5 bases, and 16 bases lay between the germline ends. The CDR3 coding sequence is TGCGCCAGCAGCCAAGACGGTTCGGGGTCCAGGGAGACCCAGTACTTC. This translates into CASSQDGSGSRETQYF.

The chain combines TRBV6-5 with TRBJ1-1, with no clear D. V was pared by 5 bases and J by 3 bases, with 4 bases between. CDR1 MNHEY and CDR2 SVGAGI come from the germline V gene. CDR3 length: 11 residues. DNA of the CDR3: TGTGCCAGCAGTCCTCACACTGAAGCTTTCTTT. It specifies CASSPHTEAFF.

V and J are TRBV4-2 and TRBJ2-1, with 8 bases matching TRBD2. Losses at the gene ends were 0 bases for V and 4 bases for J; bases not matched to a gene: 5. This CDR3 has 16 amino acids. Per germline, CDR1 LGHNA and CDR2 YNFKEQ. CDR3: CASSQEQRGTYNEQFF. CDR3 bases: TGTGCCAGCAGCCAAGAACAGCGGGGGACGTACAATGAGCAGTTCTTC.

V gene TRBV29-1 combines with J gene TRBJ2-7; D perhaps matches TRBD2 (6 bases). V lost 6 bases and J lost 6, with 12 bases in between. CDR3 length: 11 residues. The germline V gene has CDR1 SQVTM and CDR2 ANQGSEA. CDR3 amino acids: CSVHSGGEQYF. The CDR3 bases are TGCAGCGTCCACTCCGGGGGCGAGCAGTACTTC.

In nucleotides, the CDR3 is TGTGCCAGCAGCTTAGAACAGAAGAACACTGAAGCTTTCTTT. This codes for CASSLEQKNTEAFF. The rearrangement links TRBV7-9 to TRBJ1-1; D gene ambiguous. CDR1 is SEHNR and CDR2 is FQNEAQ in the germline V gene (reference sequence). The CDR3 is 14 amino acids. Between the trimmed V and J ends, which lost 1 base and 1 base, there was a span of 7 bases.

V usage is TRBV7-2 and J usage is TRBJ1-5; TRBD1 might be the D (5 bases). The V end was cut by 4 bases, the J end by 11 bases, with 15 bases between. CDR3 size: 13 residues. CDR1 is SGHTA and CDR2 is FQGNSA in the germline V gene. The CDR3 coding sequence is TGTGCCAGCAGCTCCGCTCGGACATCATCCCAGCATTTT. It specifies CASSSARTSSQHF. Together with reference TRBV7-2 and TRBJ1-5, the CDR3 gives the full variable domain: GAGVSQSPSNKVTEKGKDVELRCDPISGHTALYWYRQSLGQGLEFLIYFQGNSAPDKSGLPSDRFSAERTGGSVSTLTIQRTQQEDSAVYLCASSSARTSSQHFGDGTRLSIL.

The V and J genes are TRBV4-1 and TRBJ2-1, with 7 nucleotides matching TRBD2. The CDR3 is made up of 16 amino acids. Germline V lookup: CDR1 MGHRA, CDR2 YSYEKL. Trimming cost V 7 bases and J 5 bases; bases outside gene matches: 14. The CDR3 here is CASTLVGSGDNNEQFF. The CDR3 bases are TGCGCCAGCACCCTAGTAGGGAGCGGGGATAACAATGAGCAGTTCTTC.

The rearrangement uses TRBV9 and TRBJ2-1; no definite D call. Deletions cut 3 bases from V and 5 bases from J, with 6 bases between. Germline assignment: CDR1 SGDLS and CDR2 YYNGEE. This CDR3 is built from 12 residues. The DNA of the CDR3 is TGTGCCAGCAGCGACACCGACAATGAGCAGTTCTTC. It specifies CASSDTDNEQFF.

The chain combines TRBV5-1 with TRBJ2-5; 7 positions match TRBD2. Looked up from germline, CDR1 is SGHRS and CDR2 is YFSETQ. Trimming cost V 2 bases and J 5 bases; bases outside gene matches: 6. This CDR3 comprises 14 residues. The CDR3 coding sequence is TGCGCCAGCAGCTTTGGGAGGGGTGGCGAGACCCAGTACTTC. It specifies CASSFGRGGETQYF.

This clone was counted between two and nine times. This chain joins TRBV30 and TRBJ1-5; D might be TRBD1 (5 bases). The CDR3 has 16 amino acids. Germline assignment: CDR1 GTSNPN and CDR2 SVGIG (reference sequence). V dropped 5 bases and J dropped 4 bases, with 21 bases sitting between them. CDR3 DNA sequence: TGTGCCTGGGACCGGGGGGGAGGGGACGTTAATCAGCCCCAGCATTTT. Protein: CAWDRGGGDVNQPQHF.

The chain recombines TRBV10-1 with TRBJ2-1, with 11 bases that match TRBD2. This CDR3 has 15 residues. Germline CDR1 reads WNHNN; CDR2 reads SYGVQD (reference sequence). The junction had 6 bases not matched to a gene; V was cut back by 3 bases and J by 8 bases. The CDR3 DNA sequence: TGCGCCAGCAGTGATAGCGGGAGGGCCAGGGATGAGCAGTTCTTC. It encodes CASSDSGRARDEQFF.